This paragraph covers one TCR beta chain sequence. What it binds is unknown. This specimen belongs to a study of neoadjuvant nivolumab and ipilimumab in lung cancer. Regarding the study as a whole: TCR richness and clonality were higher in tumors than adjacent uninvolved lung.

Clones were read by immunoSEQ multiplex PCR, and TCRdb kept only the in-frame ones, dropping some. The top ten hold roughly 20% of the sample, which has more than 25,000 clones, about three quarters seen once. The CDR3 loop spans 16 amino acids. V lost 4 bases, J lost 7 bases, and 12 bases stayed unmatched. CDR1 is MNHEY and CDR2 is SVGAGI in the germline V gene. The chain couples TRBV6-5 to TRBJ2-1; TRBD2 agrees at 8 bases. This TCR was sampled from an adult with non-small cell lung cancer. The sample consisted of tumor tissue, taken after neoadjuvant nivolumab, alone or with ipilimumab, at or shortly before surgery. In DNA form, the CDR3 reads TGTGCCAGCAGTTTTAGGACTAGCCATGGTTGGAATGAGCAGTTCTTC. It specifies CASSFRTSHGWNEQFF.